The rows below give T cell receptor beta chains drawn from one sample of a study of T cell responses to AZD1222 COVID-19 vaccine. Here immunoSEQ multiplex PCR was the method, and the copy in TCRdb shows in-frame clones only, minus some. Of about 150,000 clones listed, roughly 91% are singletons. The sequences come from peripheral blood, collected on day 0 of AZD1222 vaccination. These receptors were collected from an adult in good health. The CDR3 runs from the conserved cysteine through the conserved F or W. The order of the fields is D gene, CDR3 length, clone size, V gene, J gene, CDR3 protein, CDR3 DNA. A D gene is named only where the DNA matches it firmly. Not all rows give a size; the values are once, few, many and, for expanded clones, a class.

D: TRBD1
length: 17
size: -
V: TRBV6-2/TRBV6-3
J: TRBJ1-5
CDR3: CASSEISGTGWGQPQHF
DNA: TGTGCCAGCAGTGAGATATCCGGGACAGGGTGGGGTCAGCCCCAGCATTTT

D: -
length: 15
size: -
V: TRBV7-2
J: TRBJ1-3
CDR3: CASSSEGVRGNTIYF
DNA: TGTGCCAGCAGCTCCGAGGGTGTGCGTGGAAACACCATATATTTT

D: TRBD1
length: 14
size: -
V: TRBV27
J: TRBJ2-7
CDR3: CASSGWTGPYEQYF
DNA: TGTGCCAGCAGCGGATGGACAGGTCCCTACGAGCAGTACTTC

D: TRBD1
length: 14
size: -
V: TRBV7-9
J: TRBJ1-1
CDR3: CASSEGQGFTEAFF
DNA: TGTGCCAGCAGCGAGGGACAGGGGTTCACTGAAGCTTTCTTT

D: -
length: 15
size: -
V: TRBV14
J: TRBJ1-3
CDR3: CASSQHRLSGNTIYF
DNA: TGTGCCAGCAGCCAACACCGGCTCTCTGGAAACACCATATATTTT

D: -
length: 16
size: -
V: TRBV5-1
J: TRBJ1-1
CDR3: CASSFGRGWENTEAFF
DNA: TGCGCCAGCAGCTTCGGGAGGGGCTGGGAGAACACTGAAGCTTTCTTT

D: -
length: 14
size: once
V: TRBV5-1
J: TRBJ1-6
CDR3: CASSLDSTSSPLHF
DNA: TGCGCCAGCAGCTTGGACAGTACAAGTTCACCCCTCCACTTT

D: -
length: 16
size: -
V: TRBV11-3
J: TRBJ1-1
CDR3: CASSPRGGRTNTEAFF
DNA: TGTGCCAGCAGCCCCCGAGGGGGTCGGACAAATACTGAAGCTTTCTTT

D: -
length: 19
size: -
V: TRBV4-1
J: TRBJ1-3
CDR3: CASSQAFSRPAGSGNTIYF
DNA: TGCGCCAGCAGCCAAGCCTTCTCCCGCCCGGCCGGCTCTGGAAACACCATATATTTT

D: -
length: 15
size: once
V: TRBV6-4
J: TRBJ2-1
CDR3: CASSDQGTTGNEQFF
DNA: TGTGCCAGCAGTGATCAGGGTACTACGGGCAATGAGCAGTTCTTC

D: TRBD1
length: 14
size: -
V: TRBV7-9
J: TRBJ1-3
CDR3: CASSLGGGADTIYF
DNA: TGTGCCAGCAGCTTAGGAGGGGGCGCGGACACCATATATTTT

D: TRBD1
length: 14
size: -
V: TRBV5-4
J: TRBJ1-1
CDR3: CASSSTGERTEAFF
DNA: TGTGCCAGCAGCTCCACAGGGGAGAGAACTGAAGCTTTCTTT

D: -
length: 17
size: -
V: TRBV4-1
J: TRBJ2-2
CDR3: CASSQVDMGMVGGELFF
DNA: TGCGCCAGCAGCCAAGTAGATATGGGGATGGTAGGCGGGGAGCTGTTTTTT

D: -
length: 13
size: -
V: TRBV18
J: TRBJ1-1
CDR3: CASSPLESTEAFF
DNA: TGTGCCAGCTCACCACTAGAGTCAACTGAAGCTTTCTTT

D: TRBD1
length: 16
size: -
V: TRBV2
J: TRBJ1-1
CDR3: CASSVTAGGPNTEAFF
DNA: TGTGCCAGCAGTGTCACAGCAGGGGGCCCGAACACTGAAGCTTTCTTT

D: TRBD1
length: 15
size: -
V: TRBV28
J: TRBJ2-2
CDR3: CASSNLGQRAGELFF
DNA: TGTGCCAGCAGTAATTTGGGACAGAGGGCCGGGGAGCTGTTTTTT

D: -
length: 15
size: -
V: TRBV4-1
J: TRBJ1-2
CDR3: CASILKQGFGNGYTF
DNA: TGCGCCAGCATATTAAAACAGGGATTCGGTAATGGGTACACCTTC

D: -
length: 13
size: once
V: TRBV12-3/TRBV12-4
J: TRBJ1-5
CDR3: CASSSGLWQPQHF
DNA: TGTGCCAGCAGTTCGGGACTATGGCAGCCCCAGCATTTT

D: -
length: 13
size: -
V: TRBV20-1
J: TRBJ2-2
CDR3: CSASFPNTGELFF
DNA: TGCAGTGCTAGTTTCCCTAACACCGGGGAGCTGTTTTTT

D: TRBD2
length: 13
size: -
V: TRBV18
J: TRBJ2-7
CDR3: CASSPRGEGEQYF
DNA: TGTGCCAGCTCACCCCGGGGGGAAGGCGAGCAGTACTTC

D: -
length: 14
size: once
V: TRBV5-4
J: TRBJ1-2
CDR3: CASSLGADNYGYTF
DNA: TGTGCCAGCAGCTTGGGGGCAGATAACTATGGCTACACCTTC

D: TRBD1
length: 14
size: few
V: TRBV15
J: TRBJ1-4
CDR3: CATRTGTAPEKLFF
DNA: TGTGCCACCAGAACCGGGACAGCCCCAGAAAAACTGTTTTTT

D: TRBD1
length: 17
size: -
V: TRBV28
J: TRBJ1-2
CDR3: CASSLITGGQGRSGYTF
DNA: TGTGCCAGCAGTTTAATCACTGGGGGACAGGGTAGAAGTGGCTACACCTTC

D: -
length: 13
size: -
V: TRBV14
J: TRBJ2-2
CDR3: CASQAANTGELFF
DNA: TGTGCCAGCCAGGCAGCGAACACCGGGGAGCTGTTTTTT

D: -
length: 14
size: once
V: TRBV29-1
J: TRBJ1-5
CDR3: CSVGSAYSNQPQHF
DNA: TGCAGCGTCGGATCAGCTTATAGCAATCAGCCCCAGCATTTT

D: -
length: 14
size: -
V: TRBV19
J: TRBJ1-5
CDR3: CASSIFSSNQPQHF
DNA: TGTGCCAGTAGTATATTCAGTAGTAATCAGCCCCAGCATTTT

D: -
length: 16
size: -
V: TRBV5-4
J: TRBJ2-1
CDR3: CASSPGGQSSYNEQFF
DNA: TGTGCCAGCAGCCCGGGGGGACAGAGCTCCTACAATGAGCAGTTCTTC